Shown below are 4 T cell receptor beta chains from a single sample sequenced in a study of graft-versus-host responses after intestinal transplantation. TCRdb keeps only in-frame clones here, not all; method: immunoSEQ multiplex PCR. Of around 120,000 clones listed, 90% are singletons. These receptors lack a known antigen. The sample in question was unstimulated CD4+ T cells sorted from spleen or lymph node cells, obtained before intestinal transplant. These receptors were taken from a human donor who received an intestinal transplant.

This sequence joins TRBV7-6 and TRBJ2-2, with D perhaps TRBD2 (6 bases). With 5 bases removed from V and 1 base from J, the gap between germline ends came to 11 bases. CDR1 is SGHVS, CDR2 FNYEAQ, per germline. The CDR3 is 15 residues long. The CDR3 sequence: CASSPRGMNTGELFF. DNA for the CDR3: TGTGCCAGCAGCCCCCGGGGGATGAACACCGGGGAGCTGTTTTTT.

The chain carries TRBV5-6 and TRBJ1-5, with a possible D match to TRBD1 (5 bases). Deletions cut 4 bases from V and 5 bases from J, with 16 bases between. CDR1 and CDR2 (germline): SGHDT, YYEEEE. The CDR3 sequence is 15 residues long. The CDR3 loop reads CASSGGVARDQPQHF. The CDR3 region has the DNA TGTGCCAGCAGCGGGGGGGTGGCCAGGGATCAGCCCCAGCATTTT.

The V gene is TRBV19, the J gene TRBJ1-3; D uncertain. Germline CDR1 is LNHDA and CDR2 is SQIVND (reference sequence). The CDR3 is 17 amino acids. Trimming removed 7 bases at V and 0 bases at J, with 19 bases between. DNA for the CDR3: TGTGCCAGTAAGGTGGAGGCCAGCCCTCGCTCTGGAAACACCATATATTTT. It codes for CASKVEASPRSGNTIYF.

The rearrangement joins TRBV6-5 to TRBJ2-5; the match to TRBD2 covers 9 bases. Germline CDR1 reads MNHEY; CDR2 reads SVGAGI. Trimming cost V 5 bases and J 3 bases; bases outside gene matches: 4. This CDR3 spans 14 amino acids. The CDR3 is CASSRLAGEETQYF. Here the CDR3 DNA reads TGTGCCAGCAGTCGTTTAGCGGGGGAAGAGACCCAGTACTTC.